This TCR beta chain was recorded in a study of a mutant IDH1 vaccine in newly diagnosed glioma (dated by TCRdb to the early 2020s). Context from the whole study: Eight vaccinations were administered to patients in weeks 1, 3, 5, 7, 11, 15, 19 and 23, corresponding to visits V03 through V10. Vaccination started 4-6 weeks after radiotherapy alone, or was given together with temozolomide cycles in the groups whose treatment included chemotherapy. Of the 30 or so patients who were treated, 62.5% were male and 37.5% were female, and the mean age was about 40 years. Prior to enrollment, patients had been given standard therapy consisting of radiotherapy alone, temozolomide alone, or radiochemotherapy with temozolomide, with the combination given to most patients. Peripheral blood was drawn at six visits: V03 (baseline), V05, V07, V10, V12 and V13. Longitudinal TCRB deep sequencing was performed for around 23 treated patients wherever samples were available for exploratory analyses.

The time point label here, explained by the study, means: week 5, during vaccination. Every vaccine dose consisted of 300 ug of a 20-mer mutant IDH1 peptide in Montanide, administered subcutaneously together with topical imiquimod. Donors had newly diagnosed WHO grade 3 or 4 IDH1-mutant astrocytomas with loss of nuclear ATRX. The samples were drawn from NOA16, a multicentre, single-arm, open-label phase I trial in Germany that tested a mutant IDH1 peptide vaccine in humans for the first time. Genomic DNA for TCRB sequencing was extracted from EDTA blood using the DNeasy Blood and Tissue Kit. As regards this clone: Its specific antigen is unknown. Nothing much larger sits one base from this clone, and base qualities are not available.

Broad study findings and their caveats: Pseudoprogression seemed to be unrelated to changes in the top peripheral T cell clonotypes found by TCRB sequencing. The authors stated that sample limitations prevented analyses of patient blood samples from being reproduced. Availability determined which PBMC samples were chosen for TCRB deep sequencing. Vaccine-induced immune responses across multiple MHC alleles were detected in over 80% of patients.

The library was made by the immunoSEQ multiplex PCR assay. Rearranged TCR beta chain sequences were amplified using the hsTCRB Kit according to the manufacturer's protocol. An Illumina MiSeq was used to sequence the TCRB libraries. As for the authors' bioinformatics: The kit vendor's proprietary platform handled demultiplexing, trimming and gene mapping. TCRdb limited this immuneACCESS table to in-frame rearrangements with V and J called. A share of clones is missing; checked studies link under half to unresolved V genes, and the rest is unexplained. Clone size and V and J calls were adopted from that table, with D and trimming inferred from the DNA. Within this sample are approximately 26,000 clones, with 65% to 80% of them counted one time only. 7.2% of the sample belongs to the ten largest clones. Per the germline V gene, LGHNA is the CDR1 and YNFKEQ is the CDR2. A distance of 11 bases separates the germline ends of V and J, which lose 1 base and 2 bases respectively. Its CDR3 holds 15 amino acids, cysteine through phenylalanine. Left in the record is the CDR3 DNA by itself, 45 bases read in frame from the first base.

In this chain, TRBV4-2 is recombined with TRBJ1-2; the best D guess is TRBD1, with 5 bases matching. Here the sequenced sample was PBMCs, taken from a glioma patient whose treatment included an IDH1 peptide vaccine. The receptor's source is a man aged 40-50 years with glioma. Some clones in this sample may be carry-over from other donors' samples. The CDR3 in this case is CASSQAEGRNYGYTF. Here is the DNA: TGTGCCAGCAGCCAAGCCGAGGGGAGGAACTATGGCTACACCTTC.